This T cell receptor (beta chain) was identified during a study of regulatory T cells in long-lasting Graves disease. CDR3 length equals 13 residues. The ends were cut back, 5 bases at V and 1 base at J, with 6 bases in the middle. Germline V lookup: CDR1 MRHNA, CDR2 SNTAGT. Through Arm-PCR of CDR3 regions and iRepertoire HTBI primers, TCR beta libraries were built. TCRdb reprocessed the multiplex PCR reads via MiXCR and lists one record per CDR3 protein. The repertoire has 700,000 or so distinct CDR3 sequences, approximately 29% of them found once; the top ten carry about 40%. General study results and limits: Favored gene segments in persistent disease were TRBV28, TRBJ1-2 and TRBJ2-5.

Regarding time point: persistent/refractory GD, antithyroid drugs over 5 years with positive TRAb. After RNA was extracted from PBMCs, the TCR library was made from it. On this clonotype itself: What it binds is not known.

The sequenced sample was peripheral blood mononuclear cells (PBMCs), obtained when the disease was refractory, from a patient treated with antithyroid drugs. The sequence derives from a female donor with Graves disease. The chain links TRBV6-4 to TRBJ1-3; no reliable D call. CDR3 DNA sequence: TGTGCCAGCAGTCAGAATTCTGGAAACACCATATATTTT. Protein product: CASSQNSGNTIYF.